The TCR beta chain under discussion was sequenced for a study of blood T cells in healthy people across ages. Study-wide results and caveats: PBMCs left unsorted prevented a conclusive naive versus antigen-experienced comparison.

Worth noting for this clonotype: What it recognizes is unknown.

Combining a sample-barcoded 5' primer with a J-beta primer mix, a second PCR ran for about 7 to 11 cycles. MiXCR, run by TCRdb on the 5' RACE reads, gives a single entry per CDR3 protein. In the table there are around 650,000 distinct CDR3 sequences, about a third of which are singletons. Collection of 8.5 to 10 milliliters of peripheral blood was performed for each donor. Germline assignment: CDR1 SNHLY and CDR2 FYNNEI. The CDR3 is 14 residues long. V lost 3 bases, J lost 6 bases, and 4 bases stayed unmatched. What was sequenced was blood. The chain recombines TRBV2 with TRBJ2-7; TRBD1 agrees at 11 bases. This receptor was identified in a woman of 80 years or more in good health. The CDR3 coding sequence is TGTGCCAGCAGTGAGGACAGGGGGCAGAGCGAGCAGTACTTC. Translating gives CASSEDRGQSEQYF. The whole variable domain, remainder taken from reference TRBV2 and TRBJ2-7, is EPEVTQTPSHQVTQMGQEVILRCVPISNHLYFYWYRQILGQKVEFLVSFYNNEISEKSEIFDDQFSVERPDGSNFTLKIRSTKLEDSAMYFCASSEDRGQSEQYFGPGTRLTVT.